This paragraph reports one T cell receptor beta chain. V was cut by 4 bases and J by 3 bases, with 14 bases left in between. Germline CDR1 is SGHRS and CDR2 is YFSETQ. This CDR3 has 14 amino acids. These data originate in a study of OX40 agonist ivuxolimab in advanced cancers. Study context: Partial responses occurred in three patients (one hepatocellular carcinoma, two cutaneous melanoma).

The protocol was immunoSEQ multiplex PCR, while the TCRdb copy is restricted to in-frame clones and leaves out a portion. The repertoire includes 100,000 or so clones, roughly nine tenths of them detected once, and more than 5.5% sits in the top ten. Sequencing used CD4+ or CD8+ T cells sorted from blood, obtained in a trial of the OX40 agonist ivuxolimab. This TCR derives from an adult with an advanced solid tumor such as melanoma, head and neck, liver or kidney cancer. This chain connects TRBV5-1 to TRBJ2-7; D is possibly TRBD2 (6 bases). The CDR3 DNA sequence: TGCGCCAGCAGCGCCGGGAGACTCGGCTACGAGCAGTACTTC. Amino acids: CASSAGRLGYEQYF.